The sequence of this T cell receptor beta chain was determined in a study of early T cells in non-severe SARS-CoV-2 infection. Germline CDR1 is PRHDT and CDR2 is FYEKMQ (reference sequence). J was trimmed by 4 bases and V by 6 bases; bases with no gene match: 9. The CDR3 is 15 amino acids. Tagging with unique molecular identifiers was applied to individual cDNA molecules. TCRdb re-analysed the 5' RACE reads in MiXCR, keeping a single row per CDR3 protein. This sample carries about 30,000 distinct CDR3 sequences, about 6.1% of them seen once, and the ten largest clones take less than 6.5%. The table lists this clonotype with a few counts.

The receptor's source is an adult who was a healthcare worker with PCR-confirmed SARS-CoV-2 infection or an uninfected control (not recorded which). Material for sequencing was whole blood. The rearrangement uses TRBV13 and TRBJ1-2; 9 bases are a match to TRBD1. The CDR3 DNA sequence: TGTGCCAGCAGTGAATGGGGGACAGGGTCCTATGGCTACACCTTC. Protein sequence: CASSEWGTGSYGYTF.